Shown below are 3 T cell receptor beta chains from a single sample sequenced in a study of cytomegalovirus exposure and HLA in healthy donors (dated by TCRdb to between 2016 and 2019). Receptor amplification or capture employed the immunoSEQ multiplex PCR assay. Not all clones reach the TCRdb copy of this immuneACCESS table, which keeps in-frame sequences only. Checked studies attribute under half of the gap to unresolved V genes and leave the rest unexplained. This sample has about 160,000 clones in its table, and about four fifths of those were observed once. Together, the top ten hold roughly 10% of the sample. The material sequenced was PBMCs. These receptors came from a man under 40 in good health and CMV-seropositive.

DNA of the CDR3: TGCGCCAGCAGCCGGGAGAGGGGAGAGAACACCTTC. Its translation: CASSRERGENTF. V is TRBV5-1 and J is TRBJ1-2, with D possibly TRBD1 on 5 matching bases. The ends were cut back, 4 bases at V and 12 bases at J, with 16 bases in the middle. Germline loops: CDR1 SGHRS, CDR2 YFSETQ. This CDR3 has 12 amino acids.

The chain carries TRBV27 and TRBJ2-1; possibly TRBD2 for D (6 bases). The germline V and J ends were trimmed by 4 bases and 12 bases, with 22 bases remaining between them. The V gene's germline CDR1 is MNHEY and CDR2 SMNVEV (reference sequence). CDR3 length: 15 amino acids. CDR3 amino acids: CASSSPNRRAGGQFF. The CDR3 region has the DNA TGTGCCAGCAGTTCGCCAAACAGACGGGCCGGGGGGCAGTTCTTC.

The rearrangement uses TRBV6-6 and TRBJ2-7, with a tentative D call TRBD1 (7 bases). Germline V gene sequence: CDR1 MNHNY, CDR2 SVGAGI (reference sequence). The CDR3 has 13 residues. Trimming pared 5 bases from V and 3 bases from J, leaving 11 bases between. CDR3 sequence reads: CASSAGQYYEQYF. For the CDR3, the DNA is TGTGCCAGCAGTGCGGGACAGTACTACGAGCAGTACTTC.